These 28 T cell receptor beta chains originate from one sample sequenced in a study of vaccination and CD4 T cells after COVID-19. Treatment here: roughly ten-day PBMC culture with coronavirus spike peptide pools or control peptides (ViraFEST assay). With the Oncomine TCR Beta short-read assay, DNA from cultured CD4+ T cells was sequenced. TCRdb independently ran MiXCR on the PCR reads; one entry per CDR3 protein. The table has more than 15,000 distinct CDR3 sequences, 25% to 30% seen once. The antigens these receptors bind are not known. Sequencing used cultured CD4+ T cells from blood. Receptors originate from a human donor with COVID-19.

The chain is built from TRBV4-3 and TRBJ1-3; TRBD1 agrees at 7 bases. This CDR3 comprises 16 residues. In germline, CDR1 is LGHNA, CDR2 YSLEER. With 0 bases clipped from V and 4 bases from J, the junction kept 6 bases outside the gene matches. The CDR3 nucleotides read TGCGCCAGCAGCCAAGATTGGGGACAGCGCGGAAACACCATATATTTT. It codes for CASSQDWGQRGNTIYF.

In this sample, this clonotype turned up a few times. The rearrangement links TRBV20-1 to TRBJ2-1; TRBD2 is a possible D gene (5 bases). The CDR3 runs to 13 residues. The germline gives CDR1 DFQATT, CDR2 SNEGSKA (reference sequence). Between the trimmed V and J ends, which lost 4 bases and 8 bases, there was a span of 15 bases. Written as DNA, the CDR3 is TGCAGTGCTAATAGCGAGTTCGCGGATGAGCAGTTCTTC. Its protein product is CSANSEFADEQFF.

This clonotype has a single count. The genes are TRBV27 and TRBJ2-2, with 8 bases aligning to TRBD2. The CDR3 totals 15 residues. V gave up 2 bases and J gave up 4 bases; unmatched junction bases: 3. Per germline, CDR1 MNHEY and CDR2 SMNVEV (reference sequence). CDR3: CASSLMRGATGELFF. CDR3 nucleotide sequence: TGTGCCAGCAGTTTAATGCGGGGGGCCACCGGGGAGCTGTTTTTT.

This clonotype was counted a few times. V usage is TRBV28 and J usage is TRBJ1-5, with D possibly TRBD1 on 5 matching bases. The CDR3 runs 13 residues. Germline V gives CDR1 MDHEN, CDR2 SYDVKM. V gave up 7 bases and J gave up 7 bases, with 14 bases separating them. The CDR3 loop is CASKSGQAQPQHF. As DNA, the CDR3 is TGTGCCAGCAAGTCGGGGCAGGCCCAGCCCCAGCATTTT.

This clonotype was detected only a few times. V usage is TRBV7-8 and J usage is TRBJ2-7, with TRBD1 matching 11 bases. CDR1 is SGHVS, CDR2 FQNEAQ, per germline. The CDR3 runs 13 residues. V lost 5 bases, J lost 9 bases, and 6 bases stayed unmatched. The CDR3: CASSAGQGARQYF. CDR3 DNA: TGTGCCAGCAGCGCCGGACAGGGGGCGCGGCAGTACTTC.

The rearrangement joins TRBV11-3 to TRBJ1-3; D perhaps matches TRBD1 (5 bases). The germline V gene has CDR1 SGHNT and CDR2 YENEEA. Trimming took 4 bases from V and 2 from J, leaving 15 bases between them. The CDR3 extends over 16 amino acids. The CDR3 loop reads CASSSVAGVAGNTIYF. The CDR3, as DNA: TGTGCCAGCAGCTCAGTTGCGGGGGTAGCTGGAAACACCATATATTTT. The full variable domain, completed using reference TRBV11-3 and TRBJ1-3, is EAGVVQSPRYKIIEKKQPVAFWCNPISGHNTLYWYLQNLGQGPELLIRYENEEAVDDSQLPKDRFSAERLKGVDSTLKIQPAELGDSAVYLCASSSVAGVAGNTIYFGEGSWLTVV.

This chain links TRBV11-3 with TRBJ1-1; D is possibly TRBD1 (5 bases). CDR3 length: 12 residues. V was clipped by 5 bases and J by 10 bases, with 14 bases between them. Germline assignment: CDR1 SGHNT and CDR2 YENEEA. This chain's CDR3 is CASSPGTRGAFF. The DNA for the CDR3 is TGTGCCAGCAGCCCCGGGACCCGGGGAGCTTTCTTT. The full variable domain, with the rest looked up from reference TRBV11-3 and TRBJ1-1, is EAGVVQSPRYKIIEKKQPVAFWCNPISGHNTLYWYLQNLGQGPELLIRYENEEAVDDSQLPKDRFSAERLKGVDSTLKIQPAELGDSAVYLCASSPGTRGAFFGQGTRLTVV.

The chain couples TRBV6-1 to TRBJ2-3, with TRBD2 matching 10 bases. Germline V gives CDR1 MNHNS, CDR2 SASEGT. Germline trimming cut 2 bases from V and 2 bases from J; bases unmatched to any gene: 7. The CDR3 runs 17 residues. The CDR3 here is CASSEMVAGGVTDTQYF. The CDR3 nucleotides are TGTGCCAGCAGTGAAATGGTAGCGGGGGGCGTCACAGATACGCAGTATTTT.

This clonotype was observed a handful of times. The gene calls are TRBV30 and TRBJ2-7; D uncertain. The CDR3 totals 11 residues. CDR1 GTSNPN and CDR2 SVGIG come from the germline V gene (reference sequence). Trimming left V 1 base short and J 3 bases short, with 4 bases between. CDR3 sequence (DNA): TGTGCCTGGAGTGACAACTACGAGCAGTACTTC. Encoded protein: CAWSDNYEQYF.

The chain has TRBV2 and TRBJ1-5; D gene uncertain. V was shortened by 1 base and J by 2 bases, with 6 bases between the two germline ends. Germline CDR1 SNHLY, CDR2 FYNNEI. This CDR3 region has 14 residues. The CDR3 bases are TGTGCCAGCAGTGAAGAGTGGGGCAATCAGCCCCAGCATTTT. Protein: CASSEEWGNQPQHF. Combining the CDR3 with reference TRBV2 and TRBJ1-5 gives the whole variable domain EPEVTQTPSHQVTQMGQEVILRCVPISNHLYFYWYRQILGQKVEFLVSFYNNEISEKSEIFDDQFSVERPDGSNFTLKIRSTKLEDSAMYFCASSEEWGNQPQHFGDGTRLSIL.

This chain links TRBV5-1 with TRBJ2-3; the match to TRBD1 covers 7 bases. Germline CDR1 reads SGHRS; CDR2 reads YFSETQ. This CDR3 is built from 18 residues. Germline trimming cut 2 bases from V and 5 bases from J; bases unmatched to any gene: 17. CDR3 in DNA: TGCGCCAGCAGCTTAACAGGGGTTACCCCCGACTCGAGAGATACGCAGTATTTT. It yields the protein CASSLTGVTPDSRDTQYF.

The gene calls are TRBV3-1 and TRBJ1-2, with D possibly TRBD1 on 5 matching bases. V was shortened by 4 bases and J by 7 bases, with 13 bases between the two germline ends. From germline, CDR1 is LGHDT and CDR2 YNNKEL (reference sequence). The CDR3 has 13 residues. The CDR3 DNA reads TGTGCCAGCAGCCCCGATGGGACTAGTGGCTACACCTTC. It is translated as CASSPDGTSGYTF.

This chain uses TRBV2 with TRBJ1-5; no clear D gene. This CDR3 has 14 amino acids. V gave up 3 bases and J gave up 2 bases, with 8 bases separating them. Germline-derived CDR1 and CDR2 are SNHLY and FYNNEI. CDR3 DNA sequence: TGTGCCAGCAGTGAGTCCACGGGCAATCAGCCCCAGCATTTT. Translation: CASSESTGNQPQHF.

The V gene is TRBV7-2, the J gene TRBJ2-7, with D perhaps TRBD2 (5 bases). This CDR3 contains 13 residues. V was trimmed by 4 bases and J by 5 bases, leaving 12 bases between them. Germline V gives CDR1 SGHTA, CDR2 FQGNSA. CDR3 residues: CASSSWGADEQYF. CDR3 nucleotides: TGTGCCAGCAGCTCTTGGGGAGCGGACGAGCAGTACTTC.

For the CDR3, the DNA is TGTGCCAGCACCTCTCTCGTCAACGAGCAGTACTTC. Its translation: CASTSLVNEQYF. The rearrangement links TRBV11-2 to TRBJ2-7; D not certain. CDR3 length equals 12 residues. Germline V gene sequence: CDR1 SGHAT, CDR2 FQNNGV. The V end lost 7 bases, the J end lost 5 bases, and 12 bases lay between the germline ends. Drawing the rest from reference TRBV11-2 and TRBJ2-7, the complete variable domain is EAGVAQSPRYKIIEKRQSVAFWCNPISGHATLYWYQQILGQGPKLLIQFQNNGVVDDSQLPKDRFSAERLKGVDSTLKIQPAKLEDSAVYLCASTSLVNEQYFGPGTRLTVT.

The V call is TRBV12-3 or TRBV12-4, the J call TRBJ2-5; no firm D call. This CDR3 has 15 residues. The ends were cut back, 2 bases at V and 0 bases at J, with 10 bases in the middle. DNA of the CDR3: TGTGCCAGCAGTTTAAGTCGGTGGTACCAAGAGACCCAGTACTTC. Translating it yields CASSLSRWYQETQYF.

This chain uses TRBV5-1 with TRBJ2-3; TRBD1 matches 8 bases. Germline CDR1 and CDR2: SGHRS and YFSETQ. V was clipped by 7 bases and J by 4 bases; unmatched bases: 5. This CDR3 is 13 amino acids long. The CDR3 sequence: CASDRGGSDTQYF. CDR3 nucleotides: TGCGCCAGCGACAGGGGAGGATCAGATACGCAGTATTTT.

V and J are TRBV11-3 and TRBJ1-1; 7 nucleotides align to TRBD1. Losses at the gene ends were 5 bases for V and 0 bases for J; bases not matched to a gene: 9. Germline CDR1 reads SGHNT; CDR2 reads YENEEA. The CDR3 runs 16 residues. CDR3 sequence: CASSPGRGGMNTEAFF. CDR3 in DNA: TGTGCCAGCAGCCCGGGCAGGGGGGGGATGAACACTGAAGCTTTCTTT.

By share of the sample, this clonotype is medium-sized. V and J are TRBV20-1 and TRBJ2-5; 13 bases match TRBD2. Germline trimming cut 2 bases from V and 2 bases from J; bases unmatched to any gene: 5. From germline, CDR1 is DFQATT and CDR2 SNEGSKA (reference sequence). CDR3 length equals 16 residues. CDR3 sequence (DNA): TGCAGTGCTAGACGGGGACTAGCGGGGAATCAAGAGACCCAGTACTTC. It encodes CSARRGLAGNQETQYF.

Within the sample, this clonotype is medium-sized. The V call is TRBV20-1, the J call TRBJ1-5; D possibly corresponds to TRBD1 (5 bases). The CDR3 covers 14 residues. Trimming left V 3 bases short and J 3 bases short, with 12 bases between. Germline V gene data show CDR1 as DFQATT and CDR2 as SNEGSKA (reference sequence). The CDR3 bases are TGCAGTGCTAGGCAGGGAAGGAACAATCAGCCCCAGCATTTT. Protein product: CSARQGRNNQPQHF.

CDR3 loop: CSASLARSVNTEAFF. The CDR3 DNA reads as TGCAGTGCTAGCCTCGCACGGTCAGTGAACACTGAAGCTTTCTTT. This rearrangement joins TRBV20-1 to TRBJ1-1; no definite D call. V lost 3 bases, J lost 0 bases, and 14 bases lay in between. CDR1 and CDR2 (germline): DFQATT, SNEGSKA (reference sequence). The CDR3 consists of 15 residues.

This clonotype was counted between two and nine times. The V and J genes are TRBV6-5 and TRBJ2-7, with 9 bases matching TRBD1. Germline V CDR1 and CDR2: MNHEY, SVGAGI. Trimming at V came to 0 bases and at J to 1 base, leaving 1 base not matched to a gene. CDR3 size: 15 residues. CDR3 sequence: CASSYSGTGSYEQYF. The CDR3, as DNA: TGTGCCAGCAGTTACTCCGGGACAGGGTCCTACGAGCAGTACTTC.

Only a few counts were recorded for this clonotype. The chain combines TRBV10-3 with TRBJ1-6, with a weak D call TRBD1 (5 bases). CDR3 length equals 14 residues. Germline CDR1 is ENHRY and CDR2 is SYGVKD. Trimming pared 6 bases from V and 7 bases from J, leaving 13 bases between. The CDR3 spells CAIRGTGRNSPLHF. CDR3 in DNA: TGTGCCATCAGGGGGACGGGGAGAAATTCACCCCTCCACTTT.

This chain connects TRBV23-1 to TRBJ2-7; D perhaps matches TRBD1 (6 bases). TRBV23-1 counts as an open reading frame of uncertain function. The V end lost 4 bases, the J end lost 2 bases, and 12 bases lay between the germline ends. The CDR3 contains 14 residues. CDR3 residues: CASSPQGFPYEQYF. The CDR3 DNA reads as TGCGCCAGCAGTCCACAGGGTTTCCCCTACGAGCAGTACTTC.

By share, this clonotype counts as medium-sized (0.01 to 0.1%). The V and J genes are TRBV7-2 and TRBJ1-6; D not resolved. V lost 6 bases to trimming and J lost 5 bases, with 14 bases between them. The germline V gene encodes CDR1 SGHTA and CDR2 FQGNSA. The CDR3 contains 15 residues. The CDR3 here is CASRMRNRDNSPLHF. The CDR3, as DNA: TGTGCCAGCAGAATGAGGAACAGAGATAATTCACCCCTCCACTTT.

This clonotype showed up just a few times. This sequence joins TRBV5-4 and TRBJ1-6; 8 bases match TRBD1. The CDR3 has 13 residues. The germline CDR1 and CDR2 sequences are SGHNT and YYREEE (reference sequence). V shed 4 bases, J shed 7 bases, and the junction held 1 base outside the gene matches. CDR3 bases: TGTGCCAGCAGCCGGGACAGGAATTCACCCCTCCACTTT. It codes for CASSRDRNSPLHF.

V and J are TRBV5-1 and TRBJ2-1; no firm D call. This CDR3 contains 15 residues. The V gene's germline CDR1 is SGHRS and CDR2 YFSETQ. Trimming removed 0 bases from V and 0 bases from J, with 7 bases in between. Written as DNA, the CDR3 is TGCGCCAGCAGCTTGGGGCTAGTCTCCTACAATGAGCAGTTCTTC. Amino acid sequence: CASSLGLVSYNEQFF.

This clonotype was detected a few times. The chain uses TRBV11-2 and TRBJ1-5, with 8 bases aligning to TRBD1. The CDR3 consists of 14 residues. V trimming: 5 bases; J trimming: 6 bases; junction bases outside the gene matches: 6. CDR1 is SGHAT and CDR2 is FQNNGV in the germline V gene. As DNA, the CDR3 is TGTGCCAGCAGCGCGACAGGGGCCGGTCAGCCCCAGCATTTT. Translating it yields CASSATGAGQPQHF.